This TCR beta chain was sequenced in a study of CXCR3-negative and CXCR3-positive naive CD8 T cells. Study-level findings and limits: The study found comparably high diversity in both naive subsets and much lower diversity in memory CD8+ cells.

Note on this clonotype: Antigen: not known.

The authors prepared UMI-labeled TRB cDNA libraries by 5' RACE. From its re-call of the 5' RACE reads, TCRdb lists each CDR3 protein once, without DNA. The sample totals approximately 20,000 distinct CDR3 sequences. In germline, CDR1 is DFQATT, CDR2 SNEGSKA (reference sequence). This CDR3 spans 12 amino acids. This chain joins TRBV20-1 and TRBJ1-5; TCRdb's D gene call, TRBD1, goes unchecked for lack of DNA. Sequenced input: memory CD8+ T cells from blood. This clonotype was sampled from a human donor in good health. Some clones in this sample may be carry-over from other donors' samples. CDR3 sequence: CSASGGNQPQHF.